This T cell receptor beta chain comes out of a study of blood T cell repertoires in COVID-19. TCRdb keeps only in-frame clones here, not all; method: immunoSEQ multiplex PCR. The sample lists over 200,000 clones, around four fifths occurring once. With 0 bases removed from V and 5 bases from J, the gap between germline ends came to 16 bases. Germline V gene sequence: CDR1 SNHLY, CDR2 FYNNEI. This CDR3 has 16 residues. The origin of this receptor is a man aged 80 or over with acute or convalescent COVID-19. The chain uses TRBV2 and TRBJ1-1, with a weak D call TRBD1 (6 bases). The sample taken for sequencing was peripheral blood. CDR3: CASSEALRQGWTEAFF. The CDR3 DNA reads as TGTGCCAGCAGTGAAGCGCTTAGGCAGGGGTGGACTGAAGCTTTCTTT.